This TCR beta chain was obtained from a study of identical twins. It was template switching that added a universal primer site, and there were unique molecular identifiers on the cDNA. TCRdb itself ran the 5' RACE reads through MiXCR, one entry per CDR3 protein. Counted here are roughly 720,000 distinct CDR3 sequences, around a sixth occurring once; the ten biggest clones make up around 13%. The CDR3 spans 15 residues. Germline-derived CDR1 and CDR2 are SEHNR and FQNEAQ (reference sequence). Trimming took 5 bases from V and 7 from J; bases not matched to a gene: 11. This sample also belongs to another study, concerning T cells expressing NK-cell markers. That paper notes: Repertoire data for TCR beta were derived from sorted T cells (CD3+CD56+NKG2C+, CD3+CD56+NKG2C- and CD3+CD56-NKG2C+). With an anti-gamma-delta TCR antibody, sorting in several experiments was kept to alpha-beta TCR T cells. No clear determination of HCMV specificity was made for expanded NKG2C+ T cell clones.

The receptor was derived from a woman between 18 and 30 years old in good health. The J gene is TRBJ2-1, the V gene TRBV7-9, with 7 bases that match TRBD2. The sample taken for sequencing was PBMCs. CDR3 bases: TGTGCCAGCAGCCCTTCGAGGCAGGGAGGGAATGAGCAGTTCTTC. Its protein product is CASSPSRQGGNEQFF.